These 12 T cell receptor beta chains came from one sample sequenced in a study of blood T cell repertoires in COVID-19 (dated by TCRdb to the early 2020s). The library was obtained by the immunoSEQ multiplex PCR assay. The table comes from immuneACCESS by way of TCRdb, which keeps in-frame sequences with V and J called. Part of the clones is missing from these tables; in studies checked, under half for an unresolved V gene and the rest for unknown reasons. The table for this sample lists around 230,000 clones; 80% to 90% of them were counted only once. Of the sample, under 0.9% falls within the top ten clones. Material: peripheral blood. These receptors originate from a man aged 40-50 years with acute or convalescent COVID-19.

CDR3 sequence reads: CASRPRTRFQNQPQHF. The DNA for the CDR3 is TGTGCCAGCAGACCTCGAACCAGGTTCCAGAATCAGCCCCAGCATTTT. The chain recombines TRBV2 with TRBJ1-5; no clear D gene. The V gene's germline CDR1 is SNHLY and CDR2 FYNNEI. The CDR3 totals 16 residues. The V gene lost 6 bases and the J gene lost 4 bases, with 19 bases spanning the gap.

This chain links TRBV7-8 with TRBJ2-1; 9 nucleotides match TRBD2. The CDR3 covers 17 residues. Germline loops: CDR1 SGHVS, CDR2 FQNEAQ. V shed 2 bases, J shed 1 base, and the junction held 6 bases outside the gene matches. This CDR3 is CASSLRPSGISYNEQFF. The CDR3 DNA follows: TGTGCCAGCAGCTTAAGGCCTAGCGGGATTTCCTACAATGAGCAGTTCTTC.

This chain joins TRBV2 and TRBJ2-2; weak D call: TRBD2 (6 bases). This CDR3 spans 14 amino acids. Germline V gene data show CDR1 as SNHLY and CDR2 as FYNNEI. V lost 8 bases and J lost 1, with 11 bases in between. The CDR3 DNA reads TGTGCCAGCCGGGGGACGCTGAACACCGGGGAGCTGTTTTTT. Protein: CASRGTLNTGELFF.

The chain carries TRBV4-1 and TRBJ2-5, with 7 bases aligning to TRBD2. The junction had 9 bases not matched to a gene; V was cut back by 5 bases and J by 3 bases. Looked up from germline, CDR1 is MGHRA and CDR2 is YSYEKL. CDR3 size: 15 residues. Here the CDR3 DNA reads TGCGCCAGCAGCTCCCCGGGAGGCGGTGAAGAGACCCAGTACTTC. Translating gives CASSSPGGGEETQYF.

V usage is TRBV6-2 or TRBV6-3 and J usage is TRBJ2-4; 8 bases fit TRBD2. The germline gives CDR1 MNHEY, CDR2 SVGEGT. CDR3 length: 15 residues. Trimming at V came to 2 bases and at J to 8 bases, leaving 8 bases not matched to a gene. In nucleotides, the CDR3 is TGTGCCAGCAGTTACCTGGCCCGGGAGGGGGACATTCAGTACTTC. This codes for CASSYLAREGDIQYF.

This chain connects TRBV30 to TRBJ2-1, with TRBD2 matching 14 bases. Looked up from germline, CDR1 is GTSNPN and CDR2 is SVGIG (reference sequence). There are 16 residues in the CDR3. V was clipped by 0 bases and J by 8 bases; unmatched bases: 6. CDR3 protein: CAWSVRGLAGDHEQFF. The CDR3 DNA sequence: TGTGCCTGGAGTGTACGGGGACTAGCGGGAGACCATGAGCAGTTCTTC.

The chain has TRBV6-5 and TRBJ1-6; possibly TRBD1 for D (5 bases). The CDR3 loop spans 15 amino acids. Germline V CDR1 and CDR2: MNHEY, SVGAGI. The V end was cut by 8 bases, the J end by 0 bases, with 11 bases between. CDR3 residues: CASGGVLSYNSPLHF. The DNA of the CDR3 is TGTGCCAGCGGGGGGGTTCTCTCCTATAATTCACCCCTCCACTTT.

The CDR3 coding sequence is TGTGCCAGCCGAGGACTAGGAGTAATGCCAGATACGCAGTATTTT. This codes for CASRGLGVMPDTQYF. The V call is TRBV6-5, the J call TRBJ2-3, with 7 bases matching TRBD2. This CDR3 region has 15 residues. V shed 8 bases, J shed 4 bases, and the junction held 12 bases outside the gene matches. Germline V gene sequence: CDR1 MNHEY, CDR2 SVGAGI.

The chain uses TRBV19 and TRBJ1-2; D perhaps matches TRBD1 (5 bases). There are 13 residues in the CDR3. Trimming removed 7 bases at V and 7 bases at J, with 16 bases between. Germline loops: CDR1 LNHDA, CDR2 SQIVND (reference sequence). The CDR3 spells CASIGANSGGYTF. CDR3 bases: TGTGCCAGTATTGGGGCGAATTCAGGTGGCTACACCTTC.

The V and J genes are TRBV5-1 and TRBJ2-2; 7 bases line up with TRBD1. The germline V gene has CDR1 SGHRS and CDR2 YFSETQ. With V trimmed by 2 bases and J by 4 bases, 2 bases remained unmatched. CDR3 size: 14 residues. As DNA, the CDR3 is TGCGCCAGCAGCTTCGGACAGGTCACCGGGGAGCTGTTTTTT. Encoded protein: CASSFGQVTGELFF. Using reference TRBV5-1 and TRBJ2-2 for the parts outside the CDR3, the full variable domain is KAGVTQTPRYLIKTRGQQVTLSCSPISGHRSVSWYQQTPGQGLQFLFEYFSETQRNKGNFPGRFSGRQFSNSRSEMNVSTLELGDSALYLCASSFGQVTGELFFGEGSRLTVL.

This clone was observed a few times. The rearrangement joins TRBV27 to TRBJ2-1, with 9 positions matching TRBD2. With V trimmed by 8 bases and J by 5 bases, 7 bases remained unmatched. The CDR3 sequence is 14 residues long. From germline, CDR1 is MNHEY and CDR2 SMNVEV (reference sequence). DNA for the CDR3: TGTGCCAGCTGCAGCGGGGGGCCGGACAATGAGCAGTTCTTC. Its protein product is CASCSGGPDNEQFF.

The chain couples TRBV5-1 to TRBJ1-1; 11 bases align to TRBD1. The CDR3 is 14 amino acids. Looked up from germline, CDR1 is SGHRS and CDR2 is YFSETQ. V lost 2 bases to trimming and J lost 4 bases; unmatched junction nucleotides: 1. The CDR3 region is CASSLGTGGTEAFF. Written as DNA, the CDR3 is TGCGCCAGCAGCTTAGGGACAGGGGGCACTGAAGCTTTCTTT. Based on the CDR3 plus reference TRBV5-1 and TRBJ1-1, the full variable domain is KAGVTQTPRYLIKTRGQQVTLSCSPISGHRSVSWYQQTPGQGLQFLFEYFSETQRNKGNFPGRFSGRQFSNSRSEMNVSTLELGDSALYLCASSLGTGGTEAFFGQGTRLTVV.